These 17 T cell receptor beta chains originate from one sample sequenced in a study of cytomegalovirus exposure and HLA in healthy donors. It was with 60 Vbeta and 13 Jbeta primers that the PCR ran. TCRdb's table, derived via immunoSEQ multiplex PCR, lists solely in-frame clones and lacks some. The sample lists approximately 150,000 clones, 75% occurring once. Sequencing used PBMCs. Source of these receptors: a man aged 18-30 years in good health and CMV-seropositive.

The CDR3 region has the DNA TGTGCCAGCAGCACAACCACAGATACGCAGTATTTT. Translating gives CASSTTTDTQYF. V is TRBV9 and J is TRBJ2-3; D remains ambiguous. The CDR3 runs to 12 residues. The germline V gene encodes CDR1 SGDLS and CDR2 YYNGEE. V lost 4 bases to trimming and J lost 2 bases, with 5 bases between them.

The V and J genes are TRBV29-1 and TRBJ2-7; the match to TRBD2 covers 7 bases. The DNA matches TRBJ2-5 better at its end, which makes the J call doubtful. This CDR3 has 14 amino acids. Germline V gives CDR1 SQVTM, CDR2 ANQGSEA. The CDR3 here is CSVEDPGGQETQYF. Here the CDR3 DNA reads TGCAGCGTTGAAGATCCGGGGGGCCAAGAGACCCAGTACTTC.

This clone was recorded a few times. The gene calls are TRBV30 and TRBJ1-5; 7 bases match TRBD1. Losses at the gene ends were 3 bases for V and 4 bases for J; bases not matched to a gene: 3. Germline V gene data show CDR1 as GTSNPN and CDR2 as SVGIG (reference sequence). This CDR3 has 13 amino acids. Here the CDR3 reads CAWRGQWNQPQHF. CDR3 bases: TGTGCCTGGAGGGGACAGTGGAATCAGCCCCAGCATTTT.

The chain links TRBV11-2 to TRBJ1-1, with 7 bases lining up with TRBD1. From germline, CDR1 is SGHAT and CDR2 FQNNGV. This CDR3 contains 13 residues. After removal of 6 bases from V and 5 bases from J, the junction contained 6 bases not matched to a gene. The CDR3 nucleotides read TGTGCCAGCAGGCGGGACAGCGGTACTGAAGCTTTCTTT. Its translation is CASRRDSGTEAFF.

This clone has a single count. The CDR3 protein is CASSARTGTRETQYF. DNA of the CDR3: TGTGCCAGCAGCGCCCGGACAGGAACAAGAGAGACCCAGTACTTC. The chain carries TRBV9 and TRBJ2-5, with 7 bases identical to TRBD1. The CDR3 is 15 residues long. Germline V gives CDR1 SGDLS, CDR2 YYNGEE. The ends lost 3 bases at V and 4 bases at J; junction bases unmatched: 9.

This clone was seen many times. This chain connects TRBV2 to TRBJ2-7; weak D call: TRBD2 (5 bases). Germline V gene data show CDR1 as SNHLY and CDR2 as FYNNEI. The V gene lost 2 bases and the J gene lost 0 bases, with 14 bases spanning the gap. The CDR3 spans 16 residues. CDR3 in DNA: TGTGCCAGCAGTGAAAGGGAACGCGGGCGCTCCTACGAGCAGTACTTC. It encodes CASSERERGRSYEQYF.

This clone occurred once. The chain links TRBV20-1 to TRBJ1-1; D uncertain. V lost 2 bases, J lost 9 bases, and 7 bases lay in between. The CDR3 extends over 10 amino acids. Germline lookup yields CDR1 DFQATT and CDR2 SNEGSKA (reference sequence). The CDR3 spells CSARNSQAFF. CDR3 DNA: TGCAGTGCTAGAAACAGCCAAGCTTTCTTT.

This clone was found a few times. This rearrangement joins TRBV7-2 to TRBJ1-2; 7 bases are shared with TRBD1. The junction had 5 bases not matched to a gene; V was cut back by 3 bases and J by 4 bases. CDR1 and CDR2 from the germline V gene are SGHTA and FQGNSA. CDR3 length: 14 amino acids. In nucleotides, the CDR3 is TGTGCCAGCAGCTTCGGGACAGCACTCTATGGCTACACCTTC. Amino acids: CASSFGTALYGYTF.

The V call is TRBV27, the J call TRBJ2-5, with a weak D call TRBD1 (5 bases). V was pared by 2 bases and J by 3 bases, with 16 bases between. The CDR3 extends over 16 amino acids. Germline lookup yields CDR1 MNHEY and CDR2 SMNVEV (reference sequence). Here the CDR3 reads CASSLGRRVGKETQYF. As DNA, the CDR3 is TGTGCCAGCAGTTTAGGGCGCAGGGTTGGTAAAGAGACCCAGTACTTC.

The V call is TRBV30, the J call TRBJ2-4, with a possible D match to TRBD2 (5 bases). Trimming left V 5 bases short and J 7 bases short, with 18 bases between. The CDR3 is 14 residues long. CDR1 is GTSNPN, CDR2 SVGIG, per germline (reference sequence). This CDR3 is CAWSRDSGDNIQYF. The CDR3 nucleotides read TGTGCCTGGTCCCGGGATTCGGGTGATAACATTCAGTACTTC.

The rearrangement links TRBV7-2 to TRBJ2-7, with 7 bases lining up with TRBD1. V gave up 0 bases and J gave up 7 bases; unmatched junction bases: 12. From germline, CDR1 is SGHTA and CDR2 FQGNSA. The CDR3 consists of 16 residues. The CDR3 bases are TGTGCCAGCAGCTTAGCGCAAACAGGGGCCCAAGGGGAGCAGTACTTC. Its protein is CASSLAQTGAQGEQYF.

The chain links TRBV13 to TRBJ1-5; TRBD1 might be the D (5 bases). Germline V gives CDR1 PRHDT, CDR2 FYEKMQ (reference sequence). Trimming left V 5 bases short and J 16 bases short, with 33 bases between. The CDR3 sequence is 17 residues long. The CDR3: CASSLPLKFGRGVKVHF. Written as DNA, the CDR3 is TGTGCCAGCAGCCTCCCCCTAAAATTTGGGAGGGGAGTTAAAGTACATTTT.

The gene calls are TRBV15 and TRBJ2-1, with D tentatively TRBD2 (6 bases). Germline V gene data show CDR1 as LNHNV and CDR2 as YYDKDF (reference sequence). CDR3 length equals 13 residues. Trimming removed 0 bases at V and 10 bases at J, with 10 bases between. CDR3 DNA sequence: TGTGCCACCAGCAGAGATCAGGGAGGCGAGCAGTTCTTC. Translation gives CATSRDQGGEQFF.

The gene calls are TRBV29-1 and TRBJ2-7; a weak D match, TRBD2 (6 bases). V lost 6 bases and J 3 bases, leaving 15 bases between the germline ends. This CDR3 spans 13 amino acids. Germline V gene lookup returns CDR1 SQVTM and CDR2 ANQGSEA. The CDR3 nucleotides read TGCAGCGTCTCCTCTAGCGTGGACTACGAGCAGTACTTC. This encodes CSVSSSVDYEQYF.

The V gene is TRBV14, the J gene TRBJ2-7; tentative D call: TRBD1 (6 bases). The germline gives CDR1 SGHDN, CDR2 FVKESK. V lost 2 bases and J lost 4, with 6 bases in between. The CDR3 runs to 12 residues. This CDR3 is CASSQQGYEQYF. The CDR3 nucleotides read TGTGCCAGCAGCCAACAGGGGTACGAGCAGTACTTC.

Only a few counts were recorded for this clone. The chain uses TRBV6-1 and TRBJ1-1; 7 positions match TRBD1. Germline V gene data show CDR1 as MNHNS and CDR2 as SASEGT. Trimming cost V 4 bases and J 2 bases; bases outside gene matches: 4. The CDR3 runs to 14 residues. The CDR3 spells CASSGDSLNTEAFF. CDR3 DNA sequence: TGTGCCAGCAGTGGGGACAGCCTAAACACTGAAGCTTTCTTT.

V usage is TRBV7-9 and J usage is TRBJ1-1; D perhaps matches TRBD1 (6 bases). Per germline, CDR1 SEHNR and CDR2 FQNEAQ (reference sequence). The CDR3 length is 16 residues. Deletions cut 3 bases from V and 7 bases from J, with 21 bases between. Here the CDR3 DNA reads TGTGCCAGCAGCTTTCCCCGGGACACTCCTGGGAATGAAGCTTTCTTT. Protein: CASSFPRDTPGNEAFF.